This is a list of T cell receptor beta chains from one sample in a study of T cells after somatic rescue of genetic block. Repertoires were generated with immunoSEQ multiplex PCR, while TCRdb's copy carries only in-frame clones and drops some. Here the sample spans about 70,000 clones, around 90% being singletons. The sequenced material came from peripheral blood mononuclear cells (PBMCs). These receptors came from a man aged 40-55 years. The CDR3 runs from the conserved cysteine through the conserved F or W. The D gene is left open where the match is weak. Expanded clones are given a class, and other clones once, few, many or no size at all.

cdr3_aa cdr3_nt j_call v_call d_call clone_size
CASRRAGYNSPLHF TGTGCCAGCAGGAGGGCGGGTTATAATTCACCCCTCCACTTT TRBJ1-6 TRBV25-1 - -
CAISESNSREAFF TGTGCCATCAGTGAGTCGAACAGCAGGGAAGCTTTCTTT TRBJ1-1 TRBV10-3 - -
CASSAGANQPQHF TGTGCCAGCAGTGCGGGGGCCAATCAGCCCCAGCATTTT TRBJ1-5 TRBV2 - -
CASSFRGNQPQHF TGTGCCAGCAGTTTCCGGGGCAATCAGCCCCAGCATTTT TRBJ1-5 TRBV27 - -
CASSLSSGRAPPPDTQYF TGCGCCAGCAGCTTGTCTAGCGGGAGGGCTCCCCCTCCGGATACGCAGTATTTT TRBJ2-3 TRBV5-1 TRBD2 -
CASSLSGELFF TGTGCCAGCAGCTTATCTGGGGAGCTGTTTTTT TRBJ2-2 TRBV13 - -
CASSPGTADSGNTIYF TGTGCCAGCTCACCCGGGACAGCCGACTCTGGAAACACCATATATTTT TRBJ1-3 TRBV18 TRBD1 -
CASFSGTDGETQYF TGTGCCAGCTTCTCCGGGACAGACGGAGAGACCCAGTACTTC TRBJ2-5 TRBV5-4 TRBD1 -
CASRATGYVKDEQYF TGTGCCAGCAGAGCAACAGGCTATGTTAAAGACGAGCAGTACTTC TRBJ2-7 TRBV2 - -
CAWSRLGNTIYF TGTGCCTGGAGTAGGCTCGGAAACACCATATATTTT TRBJ1-3 TRBV30 - -
CASSYGQGFLHEQYF TGTGCCAGCAGTTACGGACAGGGGTTTCTCCACGAGCAGTACTTC TRBJ2-7 TRBV27 TRBD1 once
CASSLKGLAYNEQFF TGTGCCAGCAGTTTAAAGGGACTAGCCTACAATGAGCAGTTCTTC TRBJ2-1 TRBV27 TRBD2 -
CASSIGLTSNEQFF TGTGCCAGTAGTATAGGACTTACCTCCAATGAGCAGTTCTTC TRBJ2-1 TRBV19 - -
CASSLVDFSYEQYF TGTGCCAGCAGCTTGGTGGATTTCTCCTACGAGCAGTACTTC TRBJ2-7 TRBV5-6 - -
CASSLAGGNSPLHF TGTGCCAGCAGCTTAGCAGGGGGTAATTCACCCCTCCACTTT TRBJ1-6 TRBV7-2 - -
CASSQETSGSEQYF TGCGCCAGCAGCCAAGAAACTAGCGGGAGCGAGCAGTACTTC TRBJ2-7 TRBV4-1 TRBD2 -
CASRPTGTGNNEQFF TGTGCCAGCAGGCCTACCGGGACAGGGAACAATGAGCAGTTCTTC TRBJ2-1 TRBV28 TRBD1 -
CASSTLAGTRNSPLHF TGTGCCAGCAGCACCTTAGCTGGGACAAGGAATTCACCCCTCCACTTT TRBJ1-6 TRBV7-9 - once
CASSKEGLAQPQHF TGTGCCAGTAGTAAAGAGGGTTTGGCACAGCCCCAGCATTTT TRBJ1-5 TRBV19 - -
CASSLGQGKQYF TGTGCCAGCAGTTTAGGGCAGGGAAAGCAGTACTTC TRBJ2-7 TRBV28 - -
CASSQESWYENSPLHF TGTGCCAGCAGCCAAGAGAGCTGGTACGAGAATTCACCCCTCCACTTT TRBJ1-6 TRBV14 - -
CASSRRDLVSPLHF TGTGCCAGCAGTCGACGGGACTTAGTCTCACCCCTCCACTTT TRBJ1-6 TRBV27 - -
CAISESPAPETQYF TGTGCCATCAGTGAGTCCCCCGCCCCAGAGACCCAGTACTTC TRBJ2-5 TRBV10-3 - -